This is a list of T cell receptor beta chains from one sample in a study of cytomegalovirus exposure and HLA in healthy donors. Some clones are missing from TCRdb's copy, which holds only in-frame ones; the method was immunoSEQ multiplex PCR. The data contain more than 85,000 clones, approximately 57% of them singletons. Sequencing used PBMCs. Receptors were obtained from a woman aged 25 to 45 in good health and CMV-seronegative. CDR3s leave out the opening cysteine and the closing phenylalanine or tryptophan.

TRBV27	ASSLPTGREQY
TRBV28	ASSLDPRPDTQY
TRBV7-9	ASSSSISGRDEQY
TRBV6-6	ASSYSVGGPGEQY
TRBV6-6	AGGAEYNQPQH
TRBV11-3	ASSSSGPGVDTQY
TRBV5-6	ASSPGRAYGYT
TRBV5-1	ASSLAGLRGYYNEQF
TRBV13	ASSSRDREWNYGYT
TRBV29-1	SVEGSQSYGYT
TRBV29-1	SGRGGRTDTQY
TRBV27	ASSPYGGTEAF
TRBV7-6	ASSLGLAGKNEQF
TRBV7-9	ASSATASSTDTQY
TRBV7-3	ASSLLAGVNEQF
TRBV7-6	ASSKGQVNTGELF
TRBV27	ASSWTPRQVKNTGELF
TRBV9	ASSVGTVNQPQH
TRBV6-5	ASSYAAGGGDTQY
TRBV4-3	ASSQSLAGGEADTQY
TRBV28	ASSAPGSQFVSYGYT
TRBV28	ASSFVTDYSGNTIY
TRBV5-1	ASSLGTSGATDTQY
TRBV12-5	ASSSGLAGYETQY
TRBV4-1	ASSQGRGQGAYEQY
TRBV6-1	ASIRGIETQY
TRBV14	ASSQAKMYYEQY
TRBV10-3	AISEGGPYEQY
TRBV5-1	ASSLRGSTNEKLF
TRBV5-6	ASSLGPGEPYGYT
TRBV11-2	ASSLEYNEQF
TRBV29-1	SVGTGTDTQY
TRBV7-8	ASSSGLQAAIY
TRBV5-1	ASSLNAGGHEQY
TRBV7-9	ASSLLGGEQY
TRBV29-1	SVEGGATPYNEQF
TRBV10-2	ASMRGQGAEAF
TRBV5-1	ASSYGTQYGYT
TRBV4-2	ASSQAGTGGEKLF
TRBV9	ASSVGSGGYQETQY
TRBV21-1	ASSKRREGYNEQF
TRBV7-9	ASSLGAYQETQY
TRBV27	ASTAWGSHGVVYGYT
TRBV7-9	ASSLERVNTEAF
TRBV2	ASSEFYQQY
TRBV6-1	ASSEGLRGYT
TRBV30	AWSVRCGREGQVTEAF
TRBV11-3	ASSLRGSKAF
TRBV5-1	ASSLMTGASGD
TRBV10-3	AISDPPGPGYGYT
TRBV14	ASSQNQGDGNTIY
TRBV6-5	ASSNAGVSNQPQH
TRBV4-1	ASSPGRGWNTGELF
TRBV6-5	ASSLDRGDIQY
TRBV11-3	ASSLERGSLSGCEQY
TRBV21-1	ASSAGTDEDLTNYGYT
TRBV6-6	ASKPGGNTGELF
TRBV5-1	ASSLTRGATDTQY
TRBV10-3	AISESGQGLNTEAF
TRBV19	ASKGLVTDTQY